This TCR beta chain came from a study of CD8+CD57+ T cells in acquired aplastic anemia. Overall study context: The study obtained an average of about 3.4 ug of DNA from sorted CD4+ and CD8+ cells.

General study results and limits: Patients had fewer than 35 CD8+ CDR3 sequences in common with controls (the shared set).

About this clonotype itself: Its target is not known.

The patients chosen for sequencing had shown expansion of CD8+CD57+ cells (detected by flow cytometry). With no exception, the patients had severe acquired aplastic anemia. Therapy had not been given to patients before blood sampling. TCR beta VDJ and CDR3 profiling used genomic DNA as template. TCRdb re-called the reads through MiXCR, storing one row per CDR3 protein. The sample holds 200,000 or so distinct CDR3 sequences, approximately 60% seen once. The germline gives CDR1 MNHNY, CDR2 SVGAGI (reference sequence). V dropped 10 bases and J dropped 2 bases, with 11 bases sitting between them. The CDR3 extends over 12 amino acids.

The chain is built from TRBV6-6 and TRBJ1-2; D possibly corresponds to TRBD1 (5 bases). Sequences were obtained from sorted CD4+, CD8+, or CD8+CD57+ T cells (not recorded which) from PBMCs. This receptor was identified in a human donor with aplastic anemia. CDR3 in DNA: TGTGCCAACGGGGGACCGAACTATGGCTACACCTTC. Translation: CANGGPNYGYTF.